Described below is a single T cell receptor beta chain sequence and its context. Per the authors' pipeline: By means of reference gene primer amplification, nucleated cell counts were estimated. Only in-frame clones appear in the TCRdb table, and some are missing; sequencing was by immunoSEQ multiplex PCR. Clonal size and the V and J genes are those of that table, whereas D and trimming came from the DNA. There are more than 45,000 clones in the sample; about 83% occur only once, and 7% to 10% lies in the top ten. The data belong to a study of blood T cell repertoires in COVID-19. Study background: From the United States, Italy and Spain came samples of acute and convalescent COVID-19. PBMCs, B-cell-depleted T cells, or T cells provided the cDNA or gDNA that made up the material.

Trimming left V 1 base short and J 0 bases short, with 7 bases between. Germline V CDR1 and CDR2: KGHDR, SFDVKD. The CDR3 has 15 amino acids. The sample comprised peripheral blood. V gene TRBV24-1 combines with J gene TRBJ2-3; D gene uncertain. This clonotype was sampled from an elderly man in a cohort sampled during active COVID-19. As DNA, the CDR3 is TGTGCCACCAGTGATTTCGCAGAAAGCACAGATACGCAGTATTTT. Its translation: CATSDFAESTDTQYF.